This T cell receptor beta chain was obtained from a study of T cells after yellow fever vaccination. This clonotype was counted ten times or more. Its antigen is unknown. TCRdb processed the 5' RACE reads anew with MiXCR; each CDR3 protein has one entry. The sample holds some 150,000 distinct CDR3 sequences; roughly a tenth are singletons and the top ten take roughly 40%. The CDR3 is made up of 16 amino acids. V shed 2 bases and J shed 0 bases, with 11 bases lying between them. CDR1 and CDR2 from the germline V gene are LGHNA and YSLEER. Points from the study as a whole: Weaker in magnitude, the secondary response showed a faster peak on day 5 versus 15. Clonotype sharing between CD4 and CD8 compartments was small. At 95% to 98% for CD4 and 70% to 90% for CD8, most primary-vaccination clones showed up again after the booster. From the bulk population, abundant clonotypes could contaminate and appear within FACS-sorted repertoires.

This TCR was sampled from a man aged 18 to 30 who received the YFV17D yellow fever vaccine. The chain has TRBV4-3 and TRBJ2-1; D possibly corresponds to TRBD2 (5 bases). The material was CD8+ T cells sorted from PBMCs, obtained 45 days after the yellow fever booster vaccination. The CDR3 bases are TGCGCCAGCAGCCAAACGGACTGGAGCTCCTACAATGAGCAGTTCTTC. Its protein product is CASSQTDWSSYNEQFF.